Listed here are 19 T cell receptor beta chains from one sample, sequenced in a study of tumor-infiltrating lymphocytes in primary liver carcinoma. It was from roughly 20-30 mg of unsorted bulk tissue that RNA and DNA were co-extracted. A constant-region primer primed TCR beta cDNA synthesis from around 500 ng of total RNA. Construction of TCR beta libraries relied on three successive nested multiplex PCR rounds employing slightly modified ARM-PCR. For around 11 cycles apiece, the opening two PCR rounds ran with TRBV1-TRBV30 forward primers and a C-beta reverse primer. TCRdb processed the multiplex PCR reads anew with MiXCR; each CDR3 protein has one entry. The data show about 110,000 distinct CDR3 sequences, 65% seen once. The sequencing sample was made of liver tumor tissue from sampling region 1. Documented subset: tumor region T1, superior pole. Every receptor here comes from a woman aged 60-75 years with primary liver carcinoma and hepatitis B virus infection.

About this clonotype: A much larger clone lies a single base off, so this may be a read error. The chain recombines TRBV10-2 with TRBJ2-7, with D possibly matching TRBD2 (6 bases). V shed 8 bases and J shed 1 base, with 12 bases lying between them. CDR1 is WSHSY and CDR2 is SAAADI in the germline V gene. The CDR3 has 13 amino acids. The DNA of the CDR3 is TGCGCCAGCGGGACTGAGTCATCCTACGAGCAGTACTTC. Its protein product is CASGTESSYEQYF.

Comment on this clonotype: A much larger clone differs from this one at a single base, so this may be a read error. The chain links TRBV12-3 or TRBV12-4 to TRBJ1-4, with 10 bases fitting TRBD1. This CDR3 has 15 residues. CDR3 loop: CASSFGDRGGENLFF. CDR3 nucleotides: TGTGCCAGCAGTTTCGGGGACAGGGGAGGGGAAAATCTGTTTTTT.

This clonotype was picked up many times. The V call is TRBV7-9, the J call TRBJ2-1, with 7 bases that match TRBD2. This CDR3 has 17 residues. V gave up 5 bases and J gave up 4 bases; unmatched junction bases: 14. Germline-derived CDR1 and CDR2 are SEHNR and FQNEAQ (reference sequence). CDR3 residues: CASSPRWGGERYNEQFF. CDR3 in DNA: TGTGCCAGCAGCCCTAGGTGGGGGGGGGAGCGTTACAATGAGCAGTTCTTC.

Comment on this clonotype: Its ends do not fully match the called genes, so a read error is possible. This sequence joins TRBV20-1 and TRBJ2-1; D is possibly TRBD2 (6 bases). Per the germline V gene, CDR1 is DFQATT and CDR2 is SNEGSKA (reference sequence). The CDR3 totals 13 residues. CDR3 amino acids: CNAREGLGGQQFF. DNA for the CDR3: TGCAATGCTAGAGAGGGATTGGGAGGCCAGCAGTTCTTC.

This clonotype came up many times. This rearrangement joins TRBV6-1 to TRBJ1-5; tentative D call: TRBD1 (6 bases). The germline V and J ends were trimmed by 6 bases and 7 bases, with 19 bases remaining between them. The germline V gene encodes CDR1 MNHNS and CDR2 SASEGT. The CDR3 has 15 amino acids. CDR3 coding DNA: TGTGCCAGCAGAATAAACGGGGTAGGGGGGCAGCCCCAGCATTTT. Translation gives CASRINGVGGQPQHF.

This clonotype occurred once. One end of the junction varies from germline; a read error may be responsible. Here the CDR3 DNA reads TGCAGCGGCGGACAGCTGAACACTGAAGCCGTCTTT. As protein: CSGGQLNTEAVF. This chain joins TRBV29-1 and TRBJ1-1; D is possibly TRBD1 (6 bases). Germline V gives CDR1 SQVTM, CDR2 ANQGSEA. The length of the CDR3 is 12 residues.

Worth noting for this clonotype: One junction end does not reproduce the germline sequence, and a read error may be involved. The chain links TRBV28 to TRBJ2-2; D is perhaps TRBD2 (5 bases). The germline CDR1 and CDR2 sequences are MDHEN and SYDVKM. The CDR3 contains 16 residues. CDR3 sequence (DNA): TGTGCCAGCACCCAAGTGGGAGTCGGTGACACCGGGGAGCTGTTCTTT. This encodes CASTQVGVGDTGELFF. The variable domain in full, completed from reference TRBV28 and TRBJ2-2, reads DVKVTQSSRYLVKRTGEKVFLECVQDMDHENMFWYRQDPGLGLRLIYFSYDVKMKEKGDIPEGYSVSREKKERFSLILESASTNQTSMYLCASTQVGVGDTGELFFGEGSRLTVL.

As concerns this clonotype: A much larger clone differs by one base, so this may be a read error. CDR3 bases: TGCGCCAGCAGCCAACTTGAGGGTGAGCAGTTCTTC. Its translation: CASSQLEGEQFF. This chain uses TRBV4-1 with TRBJ2-1, with TRBD2 as a possible D gene (5 bases). Germline CDR1 is MGHRA and CDR2 is YSYEKL. Trimming stripped 2 bases from V and 9 bases from J, with 8 bases between. CDR3 size: 12 residues.

This clonotype was observed a single time. A read error may explain this, as a much larger clone is one base away. The V gene is TRBV6-1, the J gene TRBJ2-2; D not certain. V was trimmed by 7 bases and J by 0 bases, leaving 3 bases between them. The germline gives CDR1 MNHNS, CDR2 SASEGT. This CDR3 spans 12 amino acids. The DNA for the CDR3 is TGTGCCAGCAAGCCGAACACCGGGGAGCTGTTTTTT. Translation gives CASKPNTGELFF.

As for this clonotype: A much larger clone lies a single base off, so this may be a read error. The chain links TRBV6-2 or TRBV6-3 to TRBJ2-6; the match to TRBD2 covers 11 bases. This CDR3 region has 19 residues. V trimming: 5 bases; J trimming: 0 bases; junction bases outside the gene matches: 9. In germline, CDR1 is MNHEY, CDR2 SVGEGT. CDR3 bases: TGTGCCAGCAGTACCCCTCGACTAGCGGGAATCTCTGGGGCCAACGTCCTGACTTTC. The encoded protein is CASSTPRLAGISGANVLTF.

The V and J genes are TRBV10-3 and TRBJ1-2; the D gene is possibly TRBD1 (6 bases). Germline assignment: CDR1 ENHRY and CDR2 SYGVKD. This CDR3 contains 15 residues. Trimming cost V 0 bases and J 4 bases, with 12 bases left between them. The CDR3 DNA reads TGTGCCATCAGTGAGTCAGGGGGTCAGCCCTATGGCTACACCTTC. It yields the protein CAISESGGQPYGYTF.

Ten or more counts support this clonotype. This sequence joins TRBV6-2 or TRBV6-3 and TRBJ1-3, with no clear D. V gave up 6 bases and J gave up 0 bases, with 12 bases separating them. The germline CDR1 and CDR2 sequences are MNHEY and SVGEGT. CDR3 length equals 15 residues. The CDR3 sequence is CASSLRPSSGNTIYF. DNA of the CDR3: TGTGCCAGCAGCCTACGACCGAGCTCTGGAAACACCATATATTTT.

On this clonotype itself: This clone may be a read error of a much larger clone one base away. The chain has TRBV6-6 and TRBJ2-7; perhaps TRBD2 as D (5 bases). The CDR3 runs 13 residues. The germline V gene encodes CDR1 MNHNY and CDR2 SVGAGI (reference sequence). CDR3 sequence (DNA): TGTGCCAGCAGTTACTCAGCGGTCTACGAGCGGTACTTC. Its translation: CASSYSAVYERYF.

The sample holds a few counts of this clonotype. The CDR3 DNA reads as TGTGCCAGCAGGCAAAGTGGGGGTACGAACACCGGGGAGCTGTTTTTT. This encodes CASRQSGGTNTGELFF. The gene calls are TRBV12-3 or TRBV12-4 and TRBJ2-2, with D perhaps TRBD1 or TRBD2 (5 bases each). The CDR3 has 16 residues. V was shortened by 6 bases and J by 0 bases, with 14 bases between the two germline ends.

Turning to this clonotype: The junction and the germline gene differ at one end; a read error may be behind it. The chain is built from TRBV6-2 or TRBV6-3 and TRBJ2-4; D possibly corresponds to TRBD2 (6 bases). Germline-derived CDR1 and CDR2 are MNHEY and SVGEGT. This CDR3 has 15 residues. The DNA for the CDR3 is TGTGCCGGCAGTGCTTCGGGACTAGCCAAAAACATTCAGTACTTC. Its protein product is CAGSASGLAKNIQYF.

The chain links TRBV10-2 to TRBJ1-6, with unresolved D. The V end was cut by 8 bases, the J end by 9 bases, with 11 bases between. Germline V gene sequence: CDR1 WSHSY, CDR2 SAAADI. The CDR3 runs 12 residues. For the CDR3, the DNA is TGCGCCAGCCCCTCGACTGGTTCACCCCTCCACTTT. It translates to CASPSTGSPLHF.

This clonotype was detected many times. CDR3 nucleotides: TGTGCCAGCAGCTTATCCCTGTGGGGGGCGAACACCGGGGAGCTGTTTTTT. As protein: CASSLSLWGANTGELFF. The V and J genes are TRBV11-2 and TRBJ2-2, with TRBD2 as a possible D gene (6 bases). The length of the CDR3 is 17 residues. V lost 2 bases and J lost 0, with 13 bases in between. The germline gives CDR1 SGHAT, CDR2 FQNNGV.

A remark on this clonotype: Since a much larger clone is just one base distant, this may be a read error. Without the conserved terminal phenylalanine or tryptophan, this CDR3 likely stems from a read error. The J gene is TRBJ2-6, the V gene TRBV5-6; no reliable D call. Per the germline V gene, CDR1 is SGHDT and CDR2 is YYEEEE. The CDR3 length is 13 residues. The V end was cut by 3 bases, the J end by 2 bases, with 3 bases between. The CDR3 sequence: CASSWAGANVLTL. The CDR3 DNA is TGTGCCAGCAGCTGGGCTGGGGCCAACGTCCTGACTCTC.

About this clonotype: This may arise from a read error, as a much more abundant clone is one base away. The chain is built from TRBV6-6 and TRBJ1-5; 8 nucleotides agree with TRBD1. Germline-derived CDR1 and CDR2 are MNHNY and SVGAGI (reference sequence). The CDR3 runs to 13 residues. CDR3 sequence reads: CASSDRGNQSQHF. The CDR3 nucleotides are TGTGCCAGCAGCGACAGGGGCAATCAGTCCCAGCATTTT.